This record concerns one TCR beta chain sequence. TCRdb re-called the 5' RACE reads, yielding one record per CDR3 amino acid sequence without DNA. In total, the table holds some 300,000 distinct CDR3 sequences. This entry is derived from a study of T cells expressing NK-cell markers. This CDR3 has 11 residues. Germline assignment: CDR1 KGHDR and CDR2 SFDVKD. J is TRBJ2-1 and V is TRBV24-1; lacking DNA, the TRBD1 call made by TCRdb goes unchecked. The sequence was collected from a man aged 18 to 29 in good health. The sample consisted of blood T cells: a sorted CD56 or NKG2C T cell subset, CD4+ or CD8+ T cells, or bulk PBMC T cells (not recorded which). The chain's CDR3 is CATSWDREQFF.